This T cell receptor (beta chain) originates from a study of naive and memory T cell subsets. Findings and limits, study-wide: TCR transcript changes with activation or differentiation may affect this RNA method.

Many counts were recorded for this clonotype. The antigen is undetermined. Whole blood, about 2.5 ml, came from adult healthy volunteers. TCR cDNA received a 3' ligated oligonucleotide that carried a UMI. Reverse transcription used DNase-treated unsorted total RNA, aiming for roughly 1 to 1000 ng. CDR3 length equals 14 residues. Germline lookup yields CDR1 SGDLS and CDR2 YYNGEE. The germline V and J ends were trimmed by 1 base and 6 bases, with 12 bases remaining between them. For blood and skin samples, reverse transcription used TCR alpha and beta constant primers. Ligated cDNA underwent four rounds of PCR with nested alpha and beta constant region primers and SP2. MiXCR was run by TCRdb on the 5' RACE reads, yielding one entry per CDR3 protein. This table has some 22,000 distinct CDR3 sequences, roughly 4% appearing once.

The V and J genes are TRBV9 and TRBJ2-3; D may be TRBD2 (6 bases). The TCR originated in a male donor in good health. The CDR3: CASSVRRGSDTQYF. CDR3 in DNA: TGTGCCAGCAGCGTAAGGAGGGGCTCGGATACGCAGTATTTT.